A selection of T cell receptor beta chains follows, all from one sample in a study of T cells in Graves' hyperthyroidism and ophthalmopathy. Using its own MiXCR run on the multiplex PCR reads, TCRdb lists one record per CDR3 protein. Among approximately 410,000 distinct CDR3 sequences listed, about 13% were seen once. The sequencing sample was made of blood. The receptor set was obtained from a woman in her late teens or twenties with Graves' hyperthyroidism. CDR3s include the opening cysteine and the closing phenylalanine or tryptophan. The D gene is left open where the match is weak. Clone size, where shown, is once, few, many, or a class for clones that have expanded.

D gene | clone size | J gene | V gene | CDR3 DNA | CDR3 protein
. | few | TRBJ1-5 | TRBV19 | TGTGCCAGTAGCAGGGCACATAGCAATCAGCCCCAGCATTTT | CASSRAHSNQPQHF
. | few | TRBJ2-7 | TRBV9 | TGTGCCAGCGGCTCGCACTCCTACGAGCAGTACTTC | CASGSHSYEQYF
TRBD1 | . | TRBJ1-4 | TRBV4-1 | TGCGCCAGCAGCCTACAGGGGGCGCGTGAAAAACTGTTTTTT | CASSLQGAREKLFF
TRBD1 | many | TRBJ1-4 | TRBV27 | TGTGCCAGCAGTTCGCACGACAGGGGCGAAAAACTGTTTTTT | CASSSHDRGEKLFF
TRBD2 | . | TRBJ2-4 | TRBV6-1 | TGTGCCAGCAGCCGCTGGACTAGCGGGGTTGCCAAAAACATTCAGTACTTC | CASSRWTSGVAKNIQYF
. | many | TRBJ2-2 | TRBV27 | TGTGCCACCCAGCGAGGATCGAACACCGGGGAGCTGTTTTTT | CATQRGSNTGELFF
. | . | TRBJ1-4 | TRBV2 | TGTGCCAGCGGTGGCATCAGGGGCCTTGAAAAACTGTTTTTT | CASGGIRGLEKLFF
. | many | TRBJ2-7 | TRBV19 | TGTGCCAGTAGTCCGAGGGGACTCCGATCCTACGAGCAGTACTTC | CASSPRGLRSYEQYF
TRBD1 | few | TRBJ2-7 | TRBV4-1 | TGCGCCAGCAGCCAAGGGGGACAGAGGGAGTCGTTTTCCTACGAGCAGTACTTC | CASSQGGQRESFSYEQYF
TRBD2 | . | TRBJ2-5 | TRBV12-5 | TGTGCTAGTGGGGAACCGGCTCCGGGACTAGCGGGGCAAGAGACCCAGTACTTC | CASGEPAPGLAGQETQYF
. | few | TRBJ2-2 | TRBV7-7 | TGTGCTAGCAGCTTACAAACGAACACCGGGGAGCTGTTTTTT | CASSLQTNTGELFF
. | . | TRBJ2-7 | TRBV28 | TGTGCCAGCACAGGGGGGGAAAGGCTCTACGAGCAGTACTTC | CASTGGERLYEQYF
. | many | TRBJ1-1 | TRBV29-1 | TGCAGCGTTGAAAGGGGGGCAGGGATGGGCACTGAAGCTTTCTTT | CSVERGAGMGTEAFF
TRBD1 | many | TRBJ1-1 | TRBV18 | TGTGCCAGCTCGCCTGGGACAGGGGGGAACACTGAAGCTTTCTTT | CASSPGTGGNTEAFF
. | . | TRBJ2-1 | TRBV12-3/TRBV12-4 | TGTGCCAGCAGTTTTCCCCGGAGGTACAATGAGCAGTTCTTC | CASSFPRRYNEQFF
. | many | TRBJ2-2 | TRBV9 | TGTGCCAGCGGTGACACCGGGGAGCTGTTTTTT | CASGDTGELFF
. | few | TRBJ1-5 | TRBV12-3/TRBV12-4 | TGTGCCAGCAGCCGGCCAGGAATAAATCAGCCCCAGCATTTT | CASSRPGINQPQHF
. | . | TRBJ1-1 | TRBV5-1 | TGCGCCAGCACCAAAACTTACAGGGACACTGAAGCTTTCTTT | CASTKTYRDTEAFF
. | . | TRBJ1-5 | TRBV6-2/TRBV6-3 | TGTGCCAGCAGCCACACGGGTTTTAATCAGCCCCAGCATTTT | CASSHTGFNQPQHF
TRBD2 | few | TRBJ2-7 | TRBV7-9 | TGTGCCAGCGGCTTAGCGGGGTTCAGGTCTAACTACGAGCAGTACTTC | CASGLAGFRSNYEQYF
. | . | TRBJ2-2 | TRBV24-1 | TGTGCCGCCAGCGTGGGGCACGGGGAGCTGTTTTTT | CAASVGHGELFF
TRBD1 | . | TRBJ2-1 | TRBV20-1 | TGCAGTGCTAGAGCGGGACAGGGGGCTTATGAGCAGTTCTTC | CSARAGQGAYEQFF
. | many | TRBJ1-5 | TRBV3-1 | TGTGCCAGCAGCCCCTCGACAGGTGAAAATCAGCCCCAGCATTTT | CASSPSTGENQPQHF
TRBD1 | many | TRBJ2-1 | TRBV20-1 | TGCAGTGCTAGAGCCTCGACAGGGAGTAGGGACAATGAGCAGTTCTTC | CSARASTGSRDNEQFF
. | many | TRBJ2-1 | TRBV20-1 | TGCAGTGCTAGCGTCGGGAGAAGCTCCTACAATGAGCAGTTCTTC | CSASVGRSSYNEQFF
. | many | TRBJ1-2 | TRBV30 | TGTGCCCAGAAGGTGGGCAGCTATGGCTACACCTTC | CAQKVGSYGYTF
. | many | TRBJ1-1 | TRBV6-1 | TGTGCCTCTAACGGGGGGGGTCCCACTGAAGCTTTCTTT | CASNGGGPTEAFF
TRBD1 | many | TRBJ1-1 | TRBV6-5 | TGTGCCAGCAGTTACTCGGGACAGCGAACGAACACTGAAGCTTTCTTT | CASSYSGQRTNTEAFF
. | . | TRBJ1-5 | TRBV28 | TGTGCCAGCAGGTTCGGGGGATACCGAAATCAGCCCCAGCATTTT | CASRFGGYRNQPQHF
TRBD1 | . | TRBJ2-5 | TRBV5-1 | TGCGCCAGCAGCGGGGCGACAGGGGGCCAAGAGACCCAGTACTTC | CASSGATGGQETQYF
TRBD2 | many | TRBJ2-1 | TRBV28 | TGTGCCAGCTACGCTCGGGGACTAGCGGGAGGTAAGACGTGGAATGAGCAGTTCTTC | CASYARGLAGGKTWNEQFF
. | many | TRBJ2-6 | TRBV6-1 | TGTGCCAGCGCCACCTTAGCGCTAAGCTCTGGGGCCAACGTCCTGACTTTC | CASATLALSSGANVLTF
TRBD2 | few | TRBJ2-1 | TRBV30 | TGTGCCTGGATGGCGGGAGTTCGGGATGAGCAGTTCTTC | CAWMAGVRDEQFF
. | few | TRBJ2-7 | TRBV29-1 | TGCAGCGTTGATGTTCTAGGCGAGCAGTACTTC | CSVDVLGEQYF
. | . | TRBJ2-7 | TRBV28 | TGTGCCAGCAGACGGACAGAGTCCTACGAGCAGTACTTC | CASRRTESYEQYF
TRBD2 | . | TRBJ2-7 | TRBV15 | TGTGCCACCAGCACGAGCGGGACTCTCTACGAGCAGTACTTC | CATSTSGTLYEQYF
. | . | TRBJ2-3 | TRBV9 | TGTGCCAGCAGCGTAGGTAGTGGCGGGATGACAGATACGCAGTATTTT | CASSVGSGGMTDTQYF
. | many | TRBJ1-2 | TRBV28 | TGTGCCAGCAGCCTTTTACAAACGGGGGGCTATGGCTACACCTTC | CASSLLQTGGYGYTF
TRBD1 | . | TRBJ1-2 | TRBV25-1 | TGTGCCAGCAGTGCCCGGACAGGGCAAGACTATGGCTACACCTTC | CASSARTGQDYGYTF
. | many | TRBJ1-1 | TRBV6-1 | TGTGCCAGCAGTGCCTTACGTCCTGAAGCTTTCTTT | CASSALRPEAFF
. | many | TRBJ1-5 | TRBV2 | TGTGCCAGCCGAAACAGGGAAAATCAGCCCCAGCATTTT | CASRNRENQPQHF
TRBD2 | few | TRBJ2-3 | TRBV11-2 | TGTGCCAGCAGCTTATCGGGACTAGCGGGAGGAGCAGATACGCAGTATTTT | CASSLSGLAGGADTQYF
. | few | TRBJ1-1 | TRBV19 | TGTGCCAGCCAATTTACTCAGGGGACTGAAGCTTTCTTT | CASQFTQGTEAFF
. | many | TRBJ2-1 | TRBV12-3/TRBV12-4 | TGTGCCAGCCCAGACTATCTTTACAATGAGCAGTTCTTC | CASPDYLYNEQFF
TRBD2 | many | TRBJ2-2 | TRBV30 | TGTGCCTGGAGTTTTGGGACTAGCGGGATCACCGGGGAGCTGTTTTTT | CAWSFGTSGITGELFF
. | many | TRBJ1-2 | TRBV28 | TGTGCCAGCAGTTTATCTCGACCATTCTATGGCTACACCTTC | CASSLSRPFYGYTF
. | . | TRBJ1-5 | TRBV4-1 | TGCGCCAGCAGCCAAGGGGAGTTGCCTGATCAGCCCCAGCATTTT | CASSQGELPDQPQHF
TRBD2 | many | TRBJ2-3 | TRBV28 | TGTGCCAGCAGTTTAGAAATCCTAGCGGGAGTCACAGATACGCAGTATTTT | CASSLEILAGVTDTQYF
. | many | TRBJ2-7 | TRBV28 | TGTGCCAGCAGTCCTCCGGGCAGCACGTCCTACGAGCAGTACTTC | CASSPPGSTSYEQYF
. | many | TRBJ2-7 | TRBV28 | TGTGCCAGCAGTTCCCCTGCAGGGTCTTACTACGAGCAGTACTTC | CASSSPAGSYYEQYF
TRBD2 | . | TRBJ2-1 | TRBV7-9 | TGTGCCAGCAGCCGAGCGGGGGGCGGTTACAGTGAGCAGTTCTTC | CASSRAGGGYSEQFF
. | few | TRBJ2-1 | TRBV12-3/TRBV12-4 | TGTGCCAGCAGTTTAGGATGGGGAAGCGCCTACAATGAGCAGTTCTTC | CASSLGWGSAYNEQFF
TRBD1 | many | TRBJ2-1 | TRBV24-1 | TGTGCCACCAGTGATTTACAGGGGGCGCAGGGAAGGGACAATGAGCAGTTCTTC | CATSDLQGAQGRDNEQFF
. | many | TRBJ1-1 | TRBV28 | TGTGCCAGCAGGTGGGGGGGCACTGAAGCTTTCTTT | CASRWGGTEAFF
. | many | TRBJ2-1 | TRBV11-2 | TGTGCCAGCAGCCCTGTCGGGGCTTACAATGAGCAGTTCTTC | CASSPVGAYNEQFF
TRBD2 | . | TRBJ2-1 | TRBV12-3/TRBV12-4 | TGTGCCAGCAGCAGACTAGCGGGAGCGAATGAGCAGTTCTTC | CASSRLAGANEQFF
. | . | TRBJ1-1 | TRBV7-2 | TGTGCCAGCAGCTCGGACACCGTCACTGAAGCTTTCTTT | CASSSDTVTEAFF
. | few | TRBJ1-4 | TRBV7-9 | TGTGCCAGCAGCCTCACACGAGGTGAAAAACTGTTTTTT | CASSLTRGEKLFF
. | many | TRBJ2-3 | TRBV28 | TGTGCCAGCAGGGCTAGTGGGATGTATACGCAGTATTTT | CASRASGMYTQYF
. | many | TRBJ2-7 | TRBV27 | TGTGCCAGCAGCCGCCGCGGGGTCGACTACGAGCAGTACTTC | CASSRRGVDYEQYF